This TCR beta chain was sequenced during a study of early T cells in non-severe SARS-CoV-2 infection. On the study more broadly: Bulk RNA from unsorted whole blood was sequenced; chains were unpaired.

The CDR3 extends over 15 residues, inclusive of both ends. CDR1 SGHTA and CDR2 FQGNSA come from the germline V gene. Individual cDNA molecules each received unique molecular identifiers attached to them. TCRdb fed the 5' RACE reads into MiXCR, producing one record per CDR3 protein. Of 40,000 or so distinct CDR3 sequences in the sample, around 10% were seen once. This clonotype appeared many times. No DNA is shown, since the ends of the CDR3 on it are uncertain; the CDR3 is the one TCRdb lists. Sequencing was performed on whole blood. The rearrangement uses TRBV7-2 and TRBJ1-2; the table calls TRBD1, which could not be checked here. The receptor was derived from an adult who was a healthcare worker with PCR-confirmed SARS-CoV-2 infection or an uninfected control (not recorded which). This CDR3 is CASSFRGRAGYGYTF.